The 23 T cell receptor beta chains below were found in one sample sequenced in a study of blood T cell repertoires in COVID-19. The table came from immunoSEQ multiplex PCR; TCRdb's copy has only in-frame clones and leaves some out. This table holds tens of thousands of clones, around three quarters found once. The sequenced sample was peripheral blood. The receptor source for this set is a woman aged 80 or older with acute or convalescent COVID-19.

The chain links TRBV18 to TRBJ1-4; 11 bases align to TRBD1. The ends lost 1 base at V and 2 bases at J; junction bases unmatched: 3. The CDR3 has 17 amino acids. CDR1 and CDR2 (germline): KGHSH, LQKENI. The CDR3 loop is CASSPRTGGSTNEKLFF. The CDR3 DNA reads TGTGCCAGCTCACCACGGACAGGGGGCTCGACTAATGAAAAACTGTTTTTT.

V and J are TRBV28 and TRBJ1-4, with 8 bases matching TRBD1. J was trimmed by 7 bases and V by 7 bases; bases with no gene match: 11. Germline assignment: CDR1 MDHEN and CDR2 SYDVKM. The CDR3 extends over 15 amino acids. CDR3 nucleotide sequence: TGTGCCAGCAACCTCCCAGGGGGCGCTCGTGAAAAACTGTTTTTT. Translating it yields CASNLPGGAREKLFF.

This clone was detected a few times. The chain combines TRBV4-1 with TRBJ1-6; 7 positions match TRBD1. J lost 10 bases, V lost 3 bases, and 9 bases had no gene match. Germline CDR1 is MGHRA and CDR2 is YSYEKL. CDR3 length: 15 amino acids. CDR3 amino acids: CASSHPEGAESPLHF. In DNA, the CDR3 is TGCGCCAGCAGCCACCCCGAGGGGGCGGAATCACCCCTCCACTTT.

The rearrangement uses TRBV11-2 and TRBJ1-5; D is possibly TRBD1 (6 bases). CDR3 length: 15 residues. CDR1 SGHAT and CDR2 FQNNGV come from the germline V gene. V was clipped by 2 bases and J by 2 bases, with 10 bases between them. The CDR3, as DNA: TGTGCCAGCAGCTTACAGGGGCAGGGCAATCAGCCCCAGCATTTT. Residues: CASSLQGQGNQPQHF.

The chain has TRBV7-2 and TRBJ2-5; TRBD2 matches at 8 bases. V gave up 5 bases and J gave up 5 bases; unmatched junction bases: 7. Germline CDR1 reads SGHTA; CDR2 reads FQGNSA. The CDR3 is 14 residues long. The chain's CDR3 is CASSPFRGGETQYF. The CDR3 nucleotides read TGTGCCAGCAGCCCATTTCGGGGGGGGGAGACCCAGTACTTC.

This sequence joins TRBV7-9 and TRBJ2-5; 12 bases match TRBD2. This CDR3 region has 15 residues. J lost 5 bases, V lost 1 base, and 2 bases had no gene match. CDR1 is SEHNR and CDR2 is FQNEAQ in the germline V gene (reference sequence). The DNA for the CDR3 is TGTGCCAGCAGCTTAGTCCTAGCGGGAGGGGAGACCCAGTACTTC. This encodes CASSLVLAGGETQYF.

V gene TRBV19 combines with J gene TRBJ1-3; TRBD1 matches 7 bases. V was pared by 5 bases and J by 0 bases, with 7 bases of the junction left unmatched. The CDR3 extends over 16 amino acids. Germline V gene data show CDR1 as LNHDA and CDR2 as SQIVND (reference sequence). CDR3 sequence (DNA): TGTGCCAGTAGTGACAACCGGGACAGCTCTGGAAACACCATATATTTT. Translated: CASSDNRDSSGNTIYF.

The rearrangement joins TRBV7-8 to TRBJ1-5; tentatively, D is TRBD1 (5 bases). The CDR3 loop spans 16 amino acids. Germline V gene lookup returns CDR1 SGHVS and CDR2 FQNEAQ. Trimming stripped 1 base from V and 1 base from J, with 11 bases between. CDR3 protein: CASSLGWGESNQPQHF. The CDR3 DNA is TGTGCCAGCAGCTTAGGCTGGGGGGAGAGCAATCAGCCCCAGCATTTT.

V usage is TRBV3-1 (or the pseudogene TRBV3-2) and J usage is TRBJ1-1; 9 nucleotides agree with TRBD1. J was trimmed by 5 bases and V by 3 bases; bases with no gene match: 4. CDR1 and CDR2 from the germline V gene are LGHDT and YNNKEL (reference sequence). The CDR3 length is 14 residues. This chain's CDR3 is CASSHGTGRTEAFF. CDR3 bases: TGTGCCAGCAGCCACGGGACAGGGAGGACTGAAGCTTTCTTT.

This chain joins TRBV27 and TRBJ1-1, with TRBD1 matching 8 bases. Germline V gene data show CDR1 as MNHEY and CDR2 as SMNVEV (reference sequence). CDR3 length: 16 residues. With 5 bases clipped from V and 10 bases from J, the junction kept 18 bases outside the gene matches. For the CDR3, the DNA is TGTGCCAGCAGTCAACTCCCGGGACAGGTTATGTTTGGAGCTTTCTTT. Translated: CASSQLPGQVMFGAFF.

This clone has ten or more counts. The chain carries TRBV7-8 and TRBJ1-1; TRBD1 matches at 7 bases. V was clipped by 2 bases and J by 1 base; unmatched bases: 7. This CDR3 spans 16 amino acids. The germline gives CDR1 SGHVS, CDR2 FQNEAQ. CDR3 sequence (DNA): TGTGCCAGCAGCTTATCTATCACAGGGGCGAACACTGAAGCTTTCTTT. This encodes CASSLSITGANTEAFF.

In its sample, this clone was seen a few times. The J gene is TRBJ1-3, the V gene TRBV7-8, with unresolved D. This CDR3 region has 13 residues. Per germline, CDR1 SGHVS and CDR2 FQNEAQ. Deletions cut 4 bases from V and 4 bases from J, with 8 bases between. Here the CDR3 reads CASSSRSGNTIYF. CDR3 in DNA: TGTGCCAGCAGCTCGAGATCAGGAAACACCATATATTTT.

CDR3: CASRVIDNSPLHF. DNA for the CDR3: TGTGCCAGCAGAGTCATAGATAATTCACCCCTCCACTTT. The gene calls are TRBV6-5 and TRBJ1-6; no reliable D call. Germline CDR1 reads MNHEY; CDR2 reads SVGAGI. V lost 6 bases and J 5 bases, leaving 8 bases between the germline ends. The CDR3 sequence is 13 residues long.

This clone was counted once. The J gene is TRBJ1-3, the V gene TRBV28; a weak D match, TRBD1 (6 bases). V gave up 5 bases and J gave up 5 bases, with 16 bases separating them. The CDR3 extends over 15 amino acids. From germline, CDR1 is MDHEN and CDR2 SYDVKM. The CDR3 sequence: CASSRDAGQRNTIYF. CDR3 nucleotide sequence: TGTGCCAGCAGTCGGGACGCCGGACAGCGAAACACCATATATTTT.

CDR3 bases: TGTGCCACAGCTTCAACTAACTATGGCTACACCTTC. Protein: CATASTNYGYTF. This chain connects TRBV24-1 to TRBJ1-2; D remains unclear. Trimming took off 10 bases at V and 0 bases at J, with 8 bases between the two ends. The CDR3 runs to 12 residues. Germline-derived CDR1 and CDR2 are KGHDR and SFDVKD.

V and J are TRBV5-6 and TRBJ2-3, with D perhaps matching TRBD1 (5 bases). The CDR3 extends over 13 amino acids. V lost 2 bases and J lost 9, with 13 bases in between. CDR1 SGHDT and CDR2 YYEEEE come from the germline V gene. The chain's CDR3 is CASSFLSGRTQYF. The CDR3 DNA is TGTGCCAGCAGCTTTCTTTCAGGGCGAACGCAGTATTTT.

V and J are TRBV3-1 (or the pseudogene TRBV3-2) and TRBJ1-5, with TRBD1 as a possible D gene (6 bases). V was trimmed by 4 bases and J by 3 bases, leaving 16 bases between them. The germline V gene encodes CDR1 LGHDT and CDR2 YNNKEL (reference sequence). This CDR3 comprises 16 residues. The CDR3 DNA reads as TGTGCCAGCAGCCCGGGGGGGGCATGGAACAATCAGCCCCAGCATTTT. It encodes CASSPGGAWNNQPQHF.

Only one count was recorded for this clone. The chain combines TRBV5-1 with TRBJ2-7; 7 bases agree with TRBD1. Unmatched junction bases numbered 5, after V lost 0 bases and J lost 5 bases. CDR3 length: 14 residues. Germline CDR1 is SGHRS and CDR2 is YFSETQ. The CDR3 spells CASSLGQGAHEQYF. CDR3 in DNA: TGCGCCAGCAGCTTGGGACAGGGAGCCCACGAGCAGTACTTC.

This chain uses TRBV6-2 or TRBV6-3 with TRBJ1-3; 9 bases map to TRBD1. This CDR3 contains 15 residues. Per the germline V gene, CDR1 is MNHEY and CDR2 is SVGEGT. The V segment lost 6 bases and the J segment 2 bases; nucleotides outside the gene matches: 5. DNA of the CDR3: TGTGCCAGCAGCGACAGGACAGGGGCTGGAAACACCATATATTTT. The encoded protein is CASSDRTGAGNTIYF.

This clone showed up just a few times. The chain combines TRBV27 with TRBJ1-2; 7 bases line up with TRBD1. After removal of 5 bases from V and 8 bases from J, the junction contained 8 bases not matched to a gene. The CDR3 sequence is 13 residues long. Germline V CDR1 and CDR2: MNHEY, SMNVEV (reference sequence). CDR3 residues: CASSPGTVGGYTF. The CDR3 bases are TGTGCCAGCAGTCCTGGGACAGTCGGCGGCTACACCTTC.

This chain links TRBV20-1 with TRBJ2-3; the match to TRBD1 covers 8 bases. Germline CDR1 and CDR2: DFQATT and SNEGSKA (reference sequence). The CDR3 has 10 residues. J lost 13 bases, V lost 6 bases, and 6 bases had no gene match. The CDR3 is CSAPDRVEYF. In nucleotides, the CDR3 is TGCAGTGCCCCGGACAGGGTAGAGTATTTT.

This clone was counted between two and nine times. The chain couples TRBV11-2 to TRBJ1-1; no reliable D call. There are 11 residues in the CDR3. Germline values: CDR1 SGHAT, CDR2 FQNNGV. V lost 3 bases to trimming and J lost 6 bases, with 5 bases between them. CDR3 DNA: TGTGCCAGCAGCTTTATCGCTGAAGCTTTCTTT. Amino acids: CASSFIAEAFF.

The J gene is TRBJ1-2, the V gene TRBV6-5, with D possibly matching TRBD1 (6 bases). CDR3 size: 16 residues. V shed 2 bases and J shed 2 bases, with 15 bases lying between them. Germline CDR1 reads MNHEY; CDR2 reads SVGAGI. The CDR3 nucleotides read TGTGCCAGCAGTTACGTACAGGGTGGAGTGAACTATGGCTACACCTTC. Residues: CASSYVQGGVNYGYTF.